The 25 T cell receptor beta chains below were found in one sample sequenced in a study of CD8 T cells in Susac syndrome. It was with random hexamers that roughly 0.5 to 1 ug RNA was reverse transcribed. TCRdb passed the immunoSEQ multiplex PCR reads through MiXCR, listing each CDR3 protein once. The sample yields approximately 190,000 distinct CDR3 sequences, about 96% seen once. Sequencing was carried out using CD4+ T cells from PBMCs. These receptor sequences come from a human donor with multiple sclerosis.

V gene TRBV30 combines with J gene TRBJ2-5; D unclear. The CDR3 spans 15 residues. The V gene lost 4 bases and the J gene lost 5 bases, with 20 bases spanning the gap. CDR1 GTSNPN and CDR2 SVGIG come from the germline V gene (reference sequence). DNA of the CDR3: TGTGCCTGGACCCCCCGGGTGGGCTTGGGGGAGACCCAGTACTTC. This codes for CAWTPRVGLGETQYF.

This rearrangement joins TRBV12-3 or TRBV12-4 to TRBJ1-1; D is undetermined. This CDR3 is built from 13 residues. The V and J ends lost 2 bases and 3 bases respectively, with 7 bases between them. CDR3 bases: TGTGCCAGCAGTTTAATTTGGGACACTGAAGCTTTCTTT. Its translation is CASSLIWDTEAFF.

The chain joins TRBV7-9 to TRBJ2-7; 8 bases are shared with TRBD2. This CDR3 contains 16 residues. Losses at the gene ends were 1 base for V and 5 bases for J; bases not matched to a gene: 10. CDR1 is SEHNR and CDR2 is FQNEAQ in the germline V gene (reference sequence). CDR3 sequence: CASSLGGAAGAHEQYF. As DNA, the CDR3 is TGTGCCAGCAGCTTAGGAGGGGCAGCGGGAGCACACGAGCAGTACTTC.

The gene calls are TRBV27 and TRBJ2-7, with D possibly matching TRBD2 (6 bases). CDR1 and CDR2 (germline): MNHEY, SMNVEV (reference sequence). Trimming shortened V by 6 bases and J by 3 bases, and 18 bases separated the two germline ends. This CDR3 region has 15 residues. CDR3 sequence: CASRPWDLANYEQYF. CDR3 in DNA: TGTGCCAGCAGGCCCTGGGACTTAGCGAACTACGAGCAGTACTTC.

V gene TRBV5-1 combines with J gene TRBJ1-4; D gene uncertain. Germline values: CDR1 SGHRS, CDR2 YFSETQ. Trimming stripped 1 base from V and 8 bases from J, with 9 bases between. This CDR3 region has 13 residues. The CDR3 is CASSLNVEEKLFF. CDR3 nucleotides: TGCGCCAGCAGCTTGAACGTGGAGGAAAAACTGTTTTTT.

The V and J genes are TRBV20-1 and TRBJ2-3; 12 bases agree with TRBD2. V shed 2 bases, J shed 4 bases, and the junction held 4 bases outside the gene matches. Germline assignment: CDR1 DFQATT and CDR2 SNEGSKA (reference sequence). CDR3 length: 15 residues. The CDR3 sequence: CSARLAGGRADTQYF. CDR3 nucleotide sequence: TGCAGTGCTAGACTAGCGGGGGGGCGGGCAGATACGCAGTATTTT.

The chain uses TRBV3-1 and TRBJ2-5; a weak D match, TRBD1 (6 bases). The CDR3 loop spans 15 amino acids. Trimming cost V 4 bases and J 1 base, with 13 bases left between them. Germline V lookup: CDR1 LGHDT, CDR2 YNNKEL (reference sequence). The CDR3 loop reads CASSLLRGSQETQYF. Here the CDR3 DNA reads TGTGCCAGCAGCCTCTTGAGGGGGAGCCAAGAGACCCAGTACTTC.

This chain uses TRBV18 with TRBJ2-7, with a possible D match to TRBD1 (6 bases). The V gene lost 5 bases and the J gene lost 2 bases, with 13 bases spanning the gap. The V gene's germline CDR1 is KGHSH and CDR2 LQKENI. This CDR3 is 14 amino acids long. The CDR3: CASSTRDKPYEQYF. In DNA form, the CDR3 reads TGTGCCAGCTCAACCCGGGACAAGCCCTACGAGCAGTACTTC.

The rearrangement links TRBV20-1 to TRBJ2-6; the match to TRBD1 covers 9 bases. CDR3 length equals 17 residues. Germline V gene sequence: CDR1 DFQATT, CDR2 SNEGSKA (reference sequence). V was pared by 0 bases and J by 1 base, with 4 bases of the junction left unmatched. The CDR3 DNA follows: TGCAGTGCTAGAGAAGGGACAGGGAGATCTGGGGCCAACGTCCTGACTTTC. It yields the protein CSAREGTGRSGANVLTF.

The chain combines TRBV30 with TRBJ2-3; TRBD2 matches at 7 bases. Per the germline V gene, CDR1 is GTSNPN and CDR2 is SVGIG (reference sequence). V was pared by 5 bases and J by 4 bases, with 6 bases of the junction left unmatched. The CDR3 is 13 residues long. CDR3: CAWLSGTADTQYF. The DNA for the CDR3 is TGTGCCTGGCTAAGCGGGACGGCAGATACGCAGTATTTT.

V gene TRBV27 combines with J gene TRBJ2-5, with D tentatively TRBD1 (6 bases). Germline V lookup: CDR1 MNHEY, CDR2 SMNVEV (reference sequence). V was shortened by 3 bases and J by 4 bases, with 12 bases between the two germline ends. This CDR3 region has 14 residues. CDR3 in DNA: TGTGCCAGCAGTTTGGCAGGGGCGGGAGAGACCCAGTACTTC. The encoded protein is CASSLAGAGETQYF.

This chain uses TRBV29-1 with TRBJ1-4; weak D call: TRBD1 (5 bases). This CDR3 is 13 amino acids long. Trimming left V 3 bases short and J 6 bases short, with 11 bases between. Germline CDR1 SQVTM, CDR2 ANQGSEA. In DNA form, the CDR3 reads TGCAGCGTTGAGGGGCAGGGTGATGAAAAACTGTTTTTT. Translation gives CSVEGQGDEKLFF. Full variable domain (remainder filled in from reference TRBV29-1 and TRBJ1-4): SAVISQKPSRDICQRGTSLTIQCQVDSQVTMMFWYRQQPGQSLTLIATANQGSEATYESGFVIDKFPISRPNLTFSTLTVSNMSPEDSSIYLCSVEGQGDEKLFFGSGTQLSVL.

The V and J genes are TRBV9 and TRBJ2-7; the match to TRBD2 covers 7 bases. The V gene's germline CDR1 is SGDLS and CDR2 YYNGEE. The CDR3 length is 12 residues. With 6 bases clipped from V and 6 bases from J, the junction kept 6 bases outside the gene matches. The CDR3 sequence: CASNRGEAEQYF. Here the CDR3 DNA reads TGTGCCAGCAACCGGGGGGAGGCCGAGCAGTACTTC.

The V gene is TRBV29-1, the J gene TRBJ2-3, with 8 bases that match TRBD1. The CDR3 runs to 15 residues. V shed 0 bases, J shed 3 bases, and the junction held 5 bases outside the gene matches. CDR1 is SQVTM, CDR2 ANQGSEA, per germline. Here the CDR3 DNA reads TGCAGCGTTGAAGAGGACAGGGCTTTGACAGATACGCAGTATTTT. This gives the protein CSVEEDRALTDTQYF.

The V gene is TRBV7-2, the J gene TRBJ1-2, with D possibly TRBD1 on 6 matching bases. Trimming took off 5 bases at V and 5 bases at J, with 9 bases between the two ends. In germline, CDR1 is SGHTA, CDR2 FQGNSA. The CDR3 totals 12 residues. As DNA, the CDR3 is TGTGCCAGCAGCACCGGACAGTATGGCTACACCTTC. It encodes CASSTGQYGYTF.

The rearrangement joins TRBV30 to TRBJ1-3; D not certain. This CDR3 is built from 13 residues. V lost 2 bases and J 6 bases, leaving 11 bases between the germline ends. Germline V gene lookup returns CDR1 GTSNPN and CDR2 SVGIG (reference sequence). The CDR3 bases are TGTGCCTGGAGTAAGGGATGGGAAAACACCATATATTTT. It is translated as CAWSKGWENTIYF.

V gene TRBV20-1 combines with J gene TRBJ1-5; D unclear. Germline CDR1 is DFQATT and CDR2 is SNEGSKA (reference sequence). This CDR3 is built from 14 residues. Trimming cost V 5 bases and J 7 bases, with 18 bases left between them. The CDR3 coding sequence is TGCAGTGCTCGAAGCCCCAATGGGGTCCAGCCCCAGCATTTT. Translating gives CSARSPNGVQPQHF.

The V gene is TRBV7-6, the J gene TRBJ2-1; D gene ambiguous. Germline V gene sequence: CDR1 SGHVS, CDR2 FNYEAQ. The CDR3 has 12 residues. V was shortened by 4 bases and J by 9 bases, with 10 bases between the two germline ends. Here the CDR3 DNA reads TGTGCCAGCAGCTCACTGCGATTTGAGCAGTTCTTC. Its translation: CASSSLRFEQFF. Full variable domain (remainder filled in from reference TRBV7-6 and TRBJ2-1): GAGVSQSPRYKVTKRGQDVALRCDPISGHVSLYWYRQALGQGPEFLTYFNYEAQQDKSGLPNDRFSAERPEGSISTLTIQRTEQRDSAMYRCASSSLRFEQFFGPGTRLTVL.

The chain combines TRBV28 with TRBJ2-7; weak D call: TRBD1 (5 bases). V was shortened by 4 bases and J by 6 bases, with 16 bases between the two germline ends. Germline loops: CDR1 MDHEN, CDR2 SYDVKM. This CDR3 contains 14 residues. The DNA for the CDR3 is TGTGCCAGCAGTTCCCCGACAGCTTGGGGCGAGCAGTACTTC. Residues: CASSSPTAWGEQYF. The full variable domain, with the rest looked up from reference TRBV28 and TRBJ2-7, is DVKVTQSSRYLVKRTGEKVFLECVQDMDHENMFWYRQDPGLGLRLIYFSYDVKMKEKGDIPEGYSVSREKKERFSLILESASTNQTSMYLCASSSPTAWGEQYFGPGTRLTVT.

This rearrangement joins TRBV2 to TRBJ1-5; D is undetermined. The germline V and J ends were trimmed by 4 bases and 6 bases, with 7 bases remaining between them. The CDR3 spans 12 residues. Germline V gene data show CDR1 as SNHLY and CDR2 as FYNNEI. The CDR3 sequence is CASSGSTQPQHF. CDR3 DNA: TGTGCCAGCAGTGGCTCGACTCAGCCCCAGCATTTT.

This chain connects TRBV20-1 to TRBJ1-2; D gene ambiguous. The CDR3 has 13 residues. Germline V gives CDR1 DFQATT, CDR2 SNEGSKA (reference sequence). Trimming cost V 6 bases and J 0 bases, with 11 bases left between them. CDR3 sequence reads: CSAPEGANYGYTF. The CDR3 nucleotides are TGCAGTGCCCCTGAAGGCGCTAACTATGGCTACACCTTC.

The DNA for the CDR3 is TGTGCCAGCAGATCGGACTATCACACCGGGGAGCTGTTTTTT. Its protein product is CASRSDYHTGELFF. The genes are TRBV7-3 and TRBJ2-2; a possible D gene is TRBD2 (6 bases). Looked up from germline, CDR1 is SGHTA and CDR2 is FQGTGA. Trimming shortened V by 6 bases and J by 3 bases, and 11 bases separated the two germline ends. The CDR3 has 14 amino acids.

This sequence joins TRBV29-1 and TRBJ2-7; D is unresolved. V was trimmed by 0 bases and J by 4 bases, leaving 4 bases between them. This CDR3 comprises 11 residues. The germline V gene has CDR1 SQVTM and CDR2 ANQGSEA. CDR3 in amino acids: CSVEDPYEQYF. The CDR3 DNA reads as TGCAGCGTTGAAGATCCGTACGAGCAGTACTTC.

V and J are TRBV3-1 and TRBJ1-1; D is perhaps TRBD1 (5 bases). V dropped 4 bases and J dropped 8 bases, with 14 bases sitting between them. The CDR3 is 13 amino acids. Per the germline V gene, CDR1 is LGHDT and CDR2 is YNNKEL (reference sequence). CDR3 protein: CASSPGPVPEAFF. The CDR3 DNA is TGTGCCAGCAGCCCGGGACCCGTCCCAGAAGCTTTCTTT. The variable domain in full, with the rest retrieved from reference TRBV3-1 and TRBJ1-1, is DTAVSQTPKYLVTQMGNDKSIKCEQNLGHDTMYWYKQDSKKFLKIMFSYNNKELIINETVPNRFSPKSPDKAHLNLHINSLELGDSAVYFCASSPGPVPEAFFGQGTRLTVV.

CDR3 residues: CASSLVGARDQPQHF. The CDR3 DNA reads as TGCGCCAGCAGCTTGGTGGGCGCAAGGGATCAGCCCCAGCATTTT. The chain joins TRBV5-1 to TRBJ1-5; D remains ambiguous. The CDR3 covers 15 residues. Trimming left V 0 bases short and J 5 bases short, with 12 bases between. Looked up from germline, CDR1 is SGHRS and CDR2 is YFSETQ.